Listed here is a single T cell receptor (beta chain). Many counts were recorded for this clonotype. Its antigen target is currently unknown. Base-call qualities are not available, and no considerably larger clone is one nucleotide away. Sequencer: Illumina HiSeq 2500. Quantitative 5'-RACE with molecular barcodes was used to prepare TCR beta libraries. Under the source paper's analysis protocol: To identify disease-linked TCR variants, a new computational method was used, one built on a probabilistic model of VDJ rearrangement. In TCRdb, the public reads were trimmed at Q25 with fastp and aligned with MiXCR, with productive beta chains retained. Rows with a matching CDR3 protein are joined into one entry that keeps the most common DNA and genes. Clone size and V and J calls follow TCRdb, not the original study. Counted in this sample were some 300,000 distinct CDR3 sequences; 20% to 25% of them appeared once. The ten most abundant clones make up around 3.2% of the sample.

The data originate from a study of CD8 T cells in ankylosing spondylitis (dated by TCRdb to the late 2010s). Turning to the overall study: The study set out to find disease-linked TCR variants by profiling T cell receptor beta repertoires in ankylosing spondylitis patients and healthy donors. Samples of peripheral blood were taken, and for ankylosing spondylitis patients, synovial fluid was collected as well. The whole study cohort included about a hundred healthy donors and some 27 ankylosing spondylitis patients.

Findings and caveats that apply to the study as a whole: The disease-linked clones had a CD8+ phenotype and were found at relatively low frequencies in peripheral blood. A TCR beta motif of 7 or 8 highly homologous amino acid variants appeared characteristic of blood from ankylosing spondylitis patients. Some TCR beta motif variants had previously been reported in synovial fluid and blood of reactive arthritis patients, which suggested common disease-initiation mechanisms. The disease-linked clones were reported to be significantly enriched in matched synovial fluid samples from ankylosing spondylitis patients.

At the junction V is shortened by 7 bases and J by 6 bases; bases outside the gene matches: 13. The CDR3 has 16 amino acids, counting the end cysteine and phenylalanine. The entry retains the CDR3 DNA only, 48 bases that are in frame from base 1. Here the chain combines TRBV12-3 or TRBV12-4 and TRBJ2-1, and TRBD1 aligns with 9 junction nucleotides. The sequenced sample consisted of blood, either unsorted or a sorted T cell fraction (not recorded which). This TCR came from a female donor with ankylosing spondylitis or in good health (not recorded which). For the CDR3, the sequence is CASTLRTGVGVNEQFF. The nucleotide sequence reads TGTGCCAGCACCCTTAGGACAGGGGTTGGTGTCAATGAGCAGTTCTTC.